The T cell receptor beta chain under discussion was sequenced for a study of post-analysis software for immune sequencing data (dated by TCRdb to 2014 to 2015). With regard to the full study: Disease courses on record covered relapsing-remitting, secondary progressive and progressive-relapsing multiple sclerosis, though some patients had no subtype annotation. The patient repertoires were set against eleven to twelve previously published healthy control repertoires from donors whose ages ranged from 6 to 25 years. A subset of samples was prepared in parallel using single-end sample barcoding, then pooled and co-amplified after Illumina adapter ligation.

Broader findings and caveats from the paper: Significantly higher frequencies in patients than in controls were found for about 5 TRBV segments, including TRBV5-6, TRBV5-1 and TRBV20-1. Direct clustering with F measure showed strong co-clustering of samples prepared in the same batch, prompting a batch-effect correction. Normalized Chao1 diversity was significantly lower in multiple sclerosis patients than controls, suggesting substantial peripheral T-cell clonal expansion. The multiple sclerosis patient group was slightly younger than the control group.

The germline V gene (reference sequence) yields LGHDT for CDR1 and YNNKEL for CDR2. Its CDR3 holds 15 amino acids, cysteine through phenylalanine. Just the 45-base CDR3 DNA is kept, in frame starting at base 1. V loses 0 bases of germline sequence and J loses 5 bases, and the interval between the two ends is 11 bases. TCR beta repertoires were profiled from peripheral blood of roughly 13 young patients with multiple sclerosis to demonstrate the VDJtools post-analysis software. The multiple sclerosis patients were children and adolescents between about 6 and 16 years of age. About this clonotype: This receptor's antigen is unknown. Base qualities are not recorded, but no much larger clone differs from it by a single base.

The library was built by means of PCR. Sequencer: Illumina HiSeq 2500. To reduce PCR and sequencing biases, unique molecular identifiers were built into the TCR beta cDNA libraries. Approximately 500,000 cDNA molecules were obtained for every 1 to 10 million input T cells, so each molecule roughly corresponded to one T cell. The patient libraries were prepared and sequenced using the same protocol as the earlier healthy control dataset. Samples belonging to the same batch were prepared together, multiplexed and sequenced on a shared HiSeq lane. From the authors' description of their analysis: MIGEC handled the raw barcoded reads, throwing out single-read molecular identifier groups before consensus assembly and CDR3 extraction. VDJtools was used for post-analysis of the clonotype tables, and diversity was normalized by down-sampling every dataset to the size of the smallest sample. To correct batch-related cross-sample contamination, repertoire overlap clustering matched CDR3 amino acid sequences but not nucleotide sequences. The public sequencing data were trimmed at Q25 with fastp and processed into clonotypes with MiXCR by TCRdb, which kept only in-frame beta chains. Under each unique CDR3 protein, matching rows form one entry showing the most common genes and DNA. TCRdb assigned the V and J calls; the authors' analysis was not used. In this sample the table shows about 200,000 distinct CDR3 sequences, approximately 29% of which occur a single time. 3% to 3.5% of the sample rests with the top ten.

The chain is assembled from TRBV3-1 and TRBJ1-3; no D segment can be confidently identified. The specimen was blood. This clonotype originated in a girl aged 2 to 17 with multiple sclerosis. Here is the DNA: TGTGCCAGCAGCCAAGATTCGGGCAAGCGAAACACCATATATTTT. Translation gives CASSQDSGKRNTIYF.